The sequence of this T cell receptor (beta chain) was determined in a study of blood T cell repertoires in COVID-19. The germline V gene encodes CDR1 SNHLY and CDR2 FYNNEI. The CDR3 extends over 14 amino acids. V dropped 7 bases and J dropped 0 bases, with 10 bases sitting between them. This clone has only a few counts. The protocol was immunoSEQ multiplex PCR, while the TCRdb copy is restricted to in-frame clones and leaves out a portion. The sample consists of about 400,000 clones, about 90% of them appearing once. The genes are TRBV2 and TRBJ2-1; a possible D gene is TRBD2 (6 bases). The source of this sequence is a woman aged 18-35 years with acute COVID-19. Input material: PBMCs or T cells enriched from blood (not recorded which). The CDR3 DNA reads TGTGCCAGCACAGAGCGGGCCTCCTACAATGAGCAGTTCTTC. As protein: CASTERASYNEQFF.